This T cell receptor (beta chain) was recorded in a study of T cell responses to AZD1222 COVID-19 vaccine. Study outcomes and limitations: Repertoires in all cases were sampled only once the peak T cell response had passed. Mostly white British, mostly female donors; authors suggested clonal diversity may be underestimated.

Researchers grouped second doses given at about 4 or about 12 weeks into one pool. Concerning this clone: The target antigen is unknown.

Some clones are missing from TCRdb's copy, which holds only in-frame ones; the method was immunoSEQ multiplex PCR. The sample carries roughly 54,000 clones, roughly 90% recorded once. CDR1 and CDR2 from the germline V gene are MNHEY and SMNVEV (reference sequence). The junction had 10 bases not matched to a gene; V was cut back by 5 bases and J by 10 bases. The CDR3 contains 14 residues. The chain couples TRBV27 to TRBJ2-3; 9 bases agree with TRBD2. The sequences come from peripheral blood, collected 28 days after the second AZD1222 dose. This clonotype originated in an adult who received the AZD1222 COVID-19 vaccine. CDR3 loop: CASSALAGPVAQYF. DNA for the CDR3: TGTGCCAGCAGTGCGCTAGCGGGACCGGTGGCGCAGTATTTT.